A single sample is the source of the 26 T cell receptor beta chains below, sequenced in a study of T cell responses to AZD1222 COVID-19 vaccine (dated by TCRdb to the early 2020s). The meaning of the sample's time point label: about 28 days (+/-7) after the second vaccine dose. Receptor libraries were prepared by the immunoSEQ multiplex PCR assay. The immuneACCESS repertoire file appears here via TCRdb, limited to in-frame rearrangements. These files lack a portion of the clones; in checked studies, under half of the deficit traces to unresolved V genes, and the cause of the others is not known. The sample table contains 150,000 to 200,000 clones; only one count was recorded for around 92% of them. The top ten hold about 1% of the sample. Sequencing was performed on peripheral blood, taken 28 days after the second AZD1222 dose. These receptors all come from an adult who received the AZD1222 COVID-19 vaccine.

The CDR3 loop reads CASSWNRYTEAFF. DNA of the CDR3: TGTGCCAGCAGCTGGAACCGATACACTGAAGCTTTCTTT. The gene calls are TRBV11-2 and TRBJ1-1, with D uncertain. V was pared by 4 bases and J by 3 bases, with 9 bases between. The CDR3 is 13 amino acids. Germline loops: CDR1 SGHAT, CDR2 FQNNGV.

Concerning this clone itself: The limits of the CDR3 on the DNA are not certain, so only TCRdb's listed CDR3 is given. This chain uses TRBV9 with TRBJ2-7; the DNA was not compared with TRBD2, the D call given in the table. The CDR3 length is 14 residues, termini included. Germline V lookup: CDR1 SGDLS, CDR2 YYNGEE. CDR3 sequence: CASSVASGSQAKYF.

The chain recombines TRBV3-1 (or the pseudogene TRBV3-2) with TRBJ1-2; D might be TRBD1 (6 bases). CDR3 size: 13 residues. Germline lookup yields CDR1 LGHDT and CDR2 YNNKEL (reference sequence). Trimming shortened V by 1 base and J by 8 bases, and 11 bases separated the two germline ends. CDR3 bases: TGTGCCAGCAGCCAAGCAACAGGGTTAGGCTACACCTTC. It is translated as CASSQATGLGYTF.

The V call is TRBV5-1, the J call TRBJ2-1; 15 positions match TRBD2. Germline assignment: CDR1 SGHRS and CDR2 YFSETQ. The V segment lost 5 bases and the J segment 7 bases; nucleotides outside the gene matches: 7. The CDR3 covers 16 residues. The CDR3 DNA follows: TGCGCCAGCAGGCCCTTTGGGACTAGCGGGGGGAATGAGCAGTTCTTC. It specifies CASRPFGTSGGNEQFF.

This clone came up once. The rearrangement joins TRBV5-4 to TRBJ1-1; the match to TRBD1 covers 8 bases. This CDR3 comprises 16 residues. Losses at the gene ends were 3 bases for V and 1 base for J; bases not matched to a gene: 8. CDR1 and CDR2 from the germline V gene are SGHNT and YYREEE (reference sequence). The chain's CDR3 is CASSWGQAGQNTEAFF. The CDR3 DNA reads TGTGCCAGCAGCTGGGGACAGGCGGGCCAGAACACTGAAGCTTTCTTT.

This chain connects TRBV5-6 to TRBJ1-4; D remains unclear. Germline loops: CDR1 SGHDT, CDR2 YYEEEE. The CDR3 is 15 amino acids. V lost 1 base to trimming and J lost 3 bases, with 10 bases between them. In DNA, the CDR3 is TGTGCCAGCAGCTTGATCGCAGCATCTAATGAAAAACTGTTTTTT. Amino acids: CASSLIAASNEKLFF.

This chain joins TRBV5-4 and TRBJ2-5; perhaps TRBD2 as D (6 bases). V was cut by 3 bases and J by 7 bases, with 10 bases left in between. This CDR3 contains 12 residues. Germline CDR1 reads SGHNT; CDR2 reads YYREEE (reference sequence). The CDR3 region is CASSSTGGTQYF. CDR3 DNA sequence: TGTGCCAGCAGCTCCACCGGGGGGACCCAGTACTTC.

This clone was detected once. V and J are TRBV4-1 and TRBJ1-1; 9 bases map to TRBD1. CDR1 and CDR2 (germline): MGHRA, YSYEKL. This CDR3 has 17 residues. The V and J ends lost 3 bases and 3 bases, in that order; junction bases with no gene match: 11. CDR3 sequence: CASSQAGTGFGDTEAFF. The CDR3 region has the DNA TGCGCCAGCAGCCAGGCCGGGACAGGGTTCGGGGACACTGAAGCTTTCTTT.

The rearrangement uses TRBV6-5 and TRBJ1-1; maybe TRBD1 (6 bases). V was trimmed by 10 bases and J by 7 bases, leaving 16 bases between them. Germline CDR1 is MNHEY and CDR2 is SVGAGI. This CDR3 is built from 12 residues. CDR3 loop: CATLSGGLEAFF. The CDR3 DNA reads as TGTGCCACCCTCTCGGGGGGCCTTGAAGCTTTCTTT.

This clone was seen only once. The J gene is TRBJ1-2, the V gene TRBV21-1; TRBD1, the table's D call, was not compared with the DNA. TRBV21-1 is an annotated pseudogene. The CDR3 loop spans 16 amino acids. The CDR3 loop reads CASTLKRGQANYGYTF. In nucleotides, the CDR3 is TGTGCCAGCACCTTAAAAAGGGGACAGGCTAACTATGGCTACACCTTC.

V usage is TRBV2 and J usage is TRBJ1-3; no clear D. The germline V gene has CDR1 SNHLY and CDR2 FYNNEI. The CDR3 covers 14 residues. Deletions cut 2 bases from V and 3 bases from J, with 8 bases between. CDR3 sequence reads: CASSENGNGNTIYF. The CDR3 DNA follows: TGTGCCAGCAGTGAAAACGGGAATGGAAACACCATATATTTT.

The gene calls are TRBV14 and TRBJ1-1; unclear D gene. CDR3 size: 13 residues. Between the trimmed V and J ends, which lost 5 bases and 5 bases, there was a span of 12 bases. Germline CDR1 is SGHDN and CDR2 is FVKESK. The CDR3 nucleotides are TGTGCCAGCAGCAGGGAATGGAGGACTGAAGCTTTCTTT. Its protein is CASSREWRTEAFF.

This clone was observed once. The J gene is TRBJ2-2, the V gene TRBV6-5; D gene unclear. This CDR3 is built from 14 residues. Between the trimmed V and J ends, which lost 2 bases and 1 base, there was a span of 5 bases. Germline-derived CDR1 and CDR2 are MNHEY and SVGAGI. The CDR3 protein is CASSYRGNTGELFF. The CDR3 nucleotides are TGTGCCAGCAGTTACAGAGGGAACACCGGGGAGCTGTTTTTT.

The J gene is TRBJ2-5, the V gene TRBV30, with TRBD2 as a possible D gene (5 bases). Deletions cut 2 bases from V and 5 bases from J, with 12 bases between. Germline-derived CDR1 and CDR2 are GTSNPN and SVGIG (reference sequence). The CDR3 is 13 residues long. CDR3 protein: CAWSRGGLETQYF. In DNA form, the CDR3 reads TGTGCCTGGAGTAGAGGCGGGCTGGAGACCCAGTACTTC.

CDR3 nucleotide sequence: TGTGCCAGCAGCTCCCGACAGGGAAATGCCTACGAGCAGTACTTC. Protein sequence: CASSSRQGNAYEQYF. The chain uses TRBV13 and TRBJ2-7; 7 bases are shared with TRBD1. The CDR3 totals 15 residues. Germline values: CDR1 PRHDT, CDR2 FYEKMQ (reference sequence). The V gene end was trimmed by 4 bases and the J gene end by 2 bases; junction bases not matched to a gene: 8.

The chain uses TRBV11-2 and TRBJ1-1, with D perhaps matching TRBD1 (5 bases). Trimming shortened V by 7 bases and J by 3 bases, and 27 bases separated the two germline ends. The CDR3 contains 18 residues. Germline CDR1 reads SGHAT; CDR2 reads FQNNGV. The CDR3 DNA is TGTGCCAGCATCTCAATGGGGTCTTGGGGGGTAGCGGACACTGAAGCTTTCTTT. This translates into CASISMGSWGVADTEAFF.

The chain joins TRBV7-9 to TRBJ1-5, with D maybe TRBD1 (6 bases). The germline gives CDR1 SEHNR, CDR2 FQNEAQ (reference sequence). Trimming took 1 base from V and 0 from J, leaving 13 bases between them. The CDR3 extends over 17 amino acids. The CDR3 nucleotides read TGTGCCAGCAGCTTAGTATCTTGGACAGATAGCAATCAGCCCCAGCATTTT. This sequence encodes CASSLVSWTDSNQPQHF.

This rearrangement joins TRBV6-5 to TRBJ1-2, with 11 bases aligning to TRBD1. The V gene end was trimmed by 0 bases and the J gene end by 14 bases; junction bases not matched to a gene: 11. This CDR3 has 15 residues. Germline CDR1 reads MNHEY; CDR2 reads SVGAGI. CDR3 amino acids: CASSYSTRSDRGRTF. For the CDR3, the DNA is TGTGCCAGCAGTTACTCGACTCGGTCGGACAGGGGGCGGACCTTC.

The CDR3 spells CASSLSLAGGPVDTQYF. CDR3 in DNA: TGTGCCAGCAGCCTTTCTCTAGCGGGGGGGCCGGTGGATACGCAGTATTTT. The chain uses TRBV3-1 (or the pseudogene TRBV3-2) and TRBJ2-3; 12 bases align to TRBD2. Trimming at V came to 4 bases and at J to 6 bases, leaving 11 bases not matched to a gene. CDR3 length: 17 amino acids. CDR1 is LGHDT and CDR2 is YNNKEL in the germline V gene (reference sequence).

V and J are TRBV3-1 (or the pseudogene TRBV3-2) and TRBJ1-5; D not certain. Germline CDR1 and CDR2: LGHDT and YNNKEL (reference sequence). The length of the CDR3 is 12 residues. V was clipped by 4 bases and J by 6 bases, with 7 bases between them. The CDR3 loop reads CASSRSSQPQHF. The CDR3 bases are TGTGCCAGCAGCCGATCGAGTCAGCCCCAGCATTTT.

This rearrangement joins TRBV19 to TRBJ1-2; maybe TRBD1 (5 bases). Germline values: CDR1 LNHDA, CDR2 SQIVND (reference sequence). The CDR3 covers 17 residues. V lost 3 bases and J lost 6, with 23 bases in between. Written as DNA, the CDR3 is TGTGCCAGTAGTATGCCCCACGGAGGGACCGCCATCAATGGCTACACCTTC. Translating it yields CASSMPHGGTAINGYTF.

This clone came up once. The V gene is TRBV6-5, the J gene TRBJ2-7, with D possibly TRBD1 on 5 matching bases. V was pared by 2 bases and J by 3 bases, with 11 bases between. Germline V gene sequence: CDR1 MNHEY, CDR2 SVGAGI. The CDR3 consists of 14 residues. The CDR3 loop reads CASSYRGSSYEQYF. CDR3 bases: TGTGCCAGCAGTTACAGGGGTAGTAGCTACGAGCAGTACTTC.

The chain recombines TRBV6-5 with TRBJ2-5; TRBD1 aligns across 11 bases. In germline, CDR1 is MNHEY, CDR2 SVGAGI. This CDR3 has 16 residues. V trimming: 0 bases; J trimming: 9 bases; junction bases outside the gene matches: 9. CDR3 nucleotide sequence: TGTGCCAGCAGTTACTCGATATGGACAGGGGGCAGGTCCCAGTACTTC. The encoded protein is CASSYSIWTGGRSQYF.

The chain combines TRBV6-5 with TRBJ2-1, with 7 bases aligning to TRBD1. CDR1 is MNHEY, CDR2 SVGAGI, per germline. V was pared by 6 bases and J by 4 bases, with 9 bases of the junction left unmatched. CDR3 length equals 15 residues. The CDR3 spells CASRLGTVLYNEQFF. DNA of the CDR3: TGTGCCAGCAGATTGGGGACAGTTCTTTACAATGAGCAGTTCTTC.

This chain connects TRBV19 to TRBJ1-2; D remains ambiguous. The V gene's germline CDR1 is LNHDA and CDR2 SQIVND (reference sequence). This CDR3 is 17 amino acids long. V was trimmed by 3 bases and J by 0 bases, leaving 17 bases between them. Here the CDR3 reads CASSIRLAGSANYGYTF. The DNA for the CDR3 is TGTGCCAGTAGTATTCGGCTGGCCGGCAGCGCTAACTATGGCTACACCTTC.

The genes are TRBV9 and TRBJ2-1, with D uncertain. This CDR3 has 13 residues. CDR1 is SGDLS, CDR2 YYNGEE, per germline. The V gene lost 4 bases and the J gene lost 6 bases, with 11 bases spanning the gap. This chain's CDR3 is CASSPSGGNEQFF. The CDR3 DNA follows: TGTGCCAGCAGCCCTAGTGGTGGCAATGAGCAGTTCTTC. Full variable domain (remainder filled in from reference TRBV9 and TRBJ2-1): DSGVTQTPKHLITATGQRVTLRCSPRSGDLSVYWYQQSLDQGLQFLIQYYNGEERAKGNILERFSAQQFPDLHSELNLSSLELGDSALYFCASSPSGGNEQFFGPGTRLTVL.